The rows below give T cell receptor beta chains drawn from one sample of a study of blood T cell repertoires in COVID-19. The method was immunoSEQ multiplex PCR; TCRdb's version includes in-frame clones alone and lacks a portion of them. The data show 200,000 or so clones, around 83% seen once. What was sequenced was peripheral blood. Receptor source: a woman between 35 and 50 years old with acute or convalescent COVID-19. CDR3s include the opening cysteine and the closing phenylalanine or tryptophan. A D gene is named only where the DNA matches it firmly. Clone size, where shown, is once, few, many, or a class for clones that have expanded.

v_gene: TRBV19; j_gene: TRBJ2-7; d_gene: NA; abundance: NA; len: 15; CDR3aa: CASSIFRDSYYEQYF; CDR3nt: TGTGCCAGTAGTATATTTCGGGACTCTTACTACGAGCAGTACTTC
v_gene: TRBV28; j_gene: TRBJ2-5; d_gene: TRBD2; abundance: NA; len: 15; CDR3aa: CASSPAGGPGGTQYF; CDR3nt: TGTGCCAGCAGTCCAGCGGGAGGGCCGGGAGGGACCCAGTACTTC
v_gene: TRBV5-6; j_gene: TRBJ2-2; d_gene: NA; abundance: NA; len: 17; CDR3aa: CASSLGLTIAFTGELFF; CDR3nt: TGTGCCAGCAGCTTGGGCCTCACTATTGCTTTTACCGGGGAGCTGTTTTTT
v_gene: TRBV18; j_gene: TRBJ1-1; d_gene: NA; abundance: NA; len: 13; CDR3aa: CASSPRENTEAFF; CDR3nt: TGTGCCAGCTCACCCCGAGAGAACACTGAAGCTTTCTTT
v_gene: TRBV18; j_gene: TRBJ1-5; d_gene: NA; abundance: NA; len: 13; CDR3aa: CASSPGVNQPQHF; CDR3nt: TGTGCCAGCTCACCAGGAGTTAATCAGCCCCAGCATTTT
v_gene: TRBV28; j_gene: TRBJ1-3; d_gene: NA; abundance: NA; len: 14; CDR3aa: CASNTGGSGNTIYF; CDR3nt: TGTGCCAGCAACACAGGAGGGTCTGGAAACACCATATATTTT
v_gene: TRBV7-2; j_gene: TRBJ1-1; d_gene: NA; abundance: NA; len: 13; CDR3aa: CASSFGSGRGAFF; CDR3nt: TGTGCCAGCAGCTTCGGTAGTGGTCGAGGCGCTTTCTTT
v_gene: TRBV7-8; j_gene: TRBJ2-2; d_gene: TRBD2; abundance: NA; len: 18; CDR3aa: CASSSPGLAGGSTGELFF; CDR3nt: TGTGCCAGCAGCTCCCCGGGACTAGCGGGGGGTAGTACCGGGGAGCTGTTTTTT
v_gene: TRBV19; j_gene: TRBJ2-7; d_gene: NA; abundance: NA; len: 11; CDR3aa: CATGTAYEQYF; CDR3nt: TGTGCCACCGGGACTGCCTACGAGCAGTACTTC
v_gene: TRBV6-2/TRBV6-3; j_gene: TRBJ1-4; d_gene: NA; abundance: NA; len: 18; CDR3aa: CASSSGTGMASTNEKLFF; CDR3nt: TGTGCCAGCAGCTCAGGAACCGGGATGGCATCAACTAATGAAAAACTGTTTTTT
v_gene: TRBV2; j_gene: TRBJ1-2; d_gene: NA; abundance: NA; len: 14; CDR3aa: CASRVTGVPYGYTF; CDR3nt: TGTGCCAGCAGAGTAACAGGCGTTCCCTATGGCTACACCTTC
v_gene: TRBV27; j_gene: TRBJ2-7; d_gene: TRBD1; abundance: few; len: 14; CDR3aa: CASSYTGTAYEQYF; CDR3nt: TGTGCCAGCAGTTACACAGGGACAGCCTACGAGCAGTACTTC
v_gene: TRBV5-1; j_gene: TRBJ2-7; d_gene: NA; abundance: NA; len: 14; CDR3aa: CASSLETDSYEQYF; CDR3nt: TGCGCCAGCAGCTTGGAGACAGATTCCTACGAGCAGTACTTC
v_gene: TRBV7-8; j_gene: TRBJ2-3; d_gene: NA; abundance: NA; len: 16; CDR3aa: CASSLILGYGTDTQYF; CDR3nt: TGTGCCAGCAGCTTAATACTAGGATACGGCACAGATACGCAGTATTTT
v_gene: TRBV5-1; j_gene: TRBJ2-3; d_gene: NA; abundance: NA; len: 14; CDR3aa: CASSLSGSTDTQYF; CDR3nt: TGCGCCAGCAGCTTGAGCGGCAGCACAGATACGCAGTATTTT
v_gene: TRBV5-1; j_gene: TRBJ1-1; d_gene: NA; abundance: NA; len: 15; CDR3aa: CASSLEEGLNTEAFF; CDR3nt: TGCGCCAGCAGCTTGGAGGAGGGGTTGAACACTGAAGCTTTCTTT
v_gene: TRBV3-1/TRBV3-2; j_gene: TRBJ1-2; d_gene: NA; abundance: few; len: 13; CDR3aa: CASSPGYLYGYTF; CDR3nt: TGTGCCAGCAGCCCGGGATACCTCTATGGCTACACCTTC
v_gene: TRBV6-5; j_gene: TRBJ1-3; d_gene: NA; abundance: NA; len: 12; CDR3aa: CASKVGENTIYF; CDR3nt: TGTGCCAGCAAGGTGGGAGAAAACACCATATATTTT
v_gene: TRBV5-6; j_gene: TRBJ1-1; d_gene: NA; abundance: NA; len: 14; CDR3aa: CASSAGVRNTEAFF; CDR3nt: TGTGCCAGCAGCGCGGGTGTTAGGAACACTGAAGCTTTCTTT
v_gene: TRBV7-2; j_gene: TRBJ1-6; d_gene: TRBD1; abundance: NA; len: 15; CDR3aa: CASSAYGTGRSPLHF; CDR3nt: TGTGCCAGCAGCGCATACGGGACAGGGAGGTCACCCCTCCACTTT
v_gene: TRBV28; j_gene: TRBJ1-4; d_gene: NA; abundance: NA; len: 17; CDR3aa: CASSLPSTGAKLRKLFF; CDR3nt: TGTGCCAGCAGTTTACCCTCGACAGGTGCTAAACTTAGGAAACTGTTTTTT
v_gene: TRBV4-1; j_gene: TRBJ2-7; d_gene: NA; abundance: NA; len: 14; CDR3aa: CASSPTYGSREQYF; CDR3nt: TGCGCCAGCAGCCCTACTTACGGGTCGCGCGAGCAGTACTTC
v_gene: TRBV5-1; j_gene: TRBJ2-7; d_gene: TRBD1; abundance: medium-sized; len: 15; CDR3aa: CASSPTGQGTGEQYF; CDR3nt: TGCGCCAGCAGCCCGACTGGACAGGGAACGGGGGAGCAGTACTTC
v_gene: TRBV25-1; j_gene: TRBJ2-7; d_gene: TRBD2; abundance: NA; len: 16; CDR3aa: CASGRSIGRAAYEQYF; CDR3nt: TGTGCCAGCGGACGCAGCATCGGGAGGGCCGCATACGAGCAGTACTTC
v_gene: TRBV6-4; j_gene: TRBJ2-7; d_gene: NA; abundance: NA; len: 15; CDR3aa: CASIPRQSNTYEQYF; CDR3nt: TGTGCCAGCATCCCTAGACAGAGCAATACCTACGAGCAGTACTTC
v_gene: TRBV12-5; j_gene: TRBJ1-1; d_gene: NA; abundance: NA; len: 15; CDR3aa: CASGLVLGGTAEAFF; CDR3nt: TGTGCTAGTGGTTTGGTACTGGGGGGAACCGCTGAAGCTTTCTTT
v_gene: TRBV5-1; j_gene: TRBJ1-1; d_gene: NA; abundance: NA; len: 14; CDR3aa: CASSPVQRNTEAFF; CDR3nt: TGCGCCAGCAGCCCCGTCCAGAGGAATACTGAAGCTTTCTTT
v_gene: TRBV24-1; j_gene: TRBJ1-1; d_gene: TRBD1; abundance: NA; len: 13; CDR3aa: CATSDFLTGAAFF; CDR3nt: TGTGCCACCAGTGATTTTTTGACAGGGGCTGCTTTCTTT